The sequence of this T cell receptor (beta chain) was determined in a study of shared clonotypes between healthy human individuals. Germline V CDR1 and CDR2: SEHNR, FQNEAQ (reference sequence). The CDR3 loop spans 14 amino acids. The V end lost 1 base, the J end lost 3 bases, and 9 bases lay between the germline ends. Positive CCR7 selection of CD45RO-negative cells yielded the naive CD8 cells, and terminally differentiated effector memory CD45RA+ cells were excluded. As regards this clone: At the DNA level, this CDR3 is encoded by other sequences in the same sample as well.

Researchers divided each subset's genomic DNA evenly across several immunoSEQ plates. TCRdb's copy holds only in-frame clones and misses some; the assay was immunoSEQ multiplex PCR. The sample consists of 700,000 to 950,000 clones, about 96% of them appearing once. Sequenced input: naive CD8+ T cells sorted from blood. The sequence was collected from a man aged 25-45 years in good health. The chain combines TRBV7-9 with TRBJ1-1; D may be TRBD1 (5 bases). CDR3 protein: CASSLGLGDTEAFF. In nucleotides, the CDR3 is TGTGCCAGCAGCTTAGGGCTGGGGGACACTGAAGCTTTCTTT.